Included here is one T cell receptor (beta chain) sequence, with context. Antigen unknown. This entry is derived from a study of shared clonotypes between healthy human individuals. Study background: A donor's plate count was three for CD4 naive and three for CD4 memory; CD8 naive had two and CD8 memory one. Study-level results: Against clonotypes common to all four donors, non-shared ones had lower generation probabilities.

CDR3 size: 15 residues. Trimming cost V 0 bases and J 10 bases, with 15 bases left between them. Looked up from germline, CDR1 is SGHDN and CDR2 is FVKESK. Only Caucasian adults living in Nashville, Tennessee served as donors. The protocol was immunoSEQ multiplex PCR, while the TCRdb copy is restricted to in-frame clones and leaves out a portion. Found here are roughly 1 million clones, 65% to 80% of them singletons; the top ten hold about 1.4%. The rearrangement uses TRBV14 and TRBJ1-4; unclear D gene. This sequence originates from a man younger than 35 in good health. Sequenced material: memory CD4+ T cells sorted from blood. Specified subset: CD45RA-negative fraction. The CDR3 coding sequence is TGTGCCAGCAGCCAAGATCTTGGGTCTGCAGGAAAACTGTTTTTT. Translating it yields CASSQDLGSAGKLFF. The full variable domain, its missing parts supplied by reference TRBV14 and TRBJ1-4, is EAGVTQFPSHSVIEKGQTVTLRCDPISGHDNLYWYRRVMGKEIKFLLHFVKESKQDESGMPNNRFLAERTGGTYSTLKVQPAELEDSGVYFCASSQDLGSAGKLFFGSGTQLSVL.